A single sample gave rise to the 10 T cell receptor beta chains below, sequenced in a study of shared clonotypes between healthy human individuals. Assay used: immunoSEQ multiplex PCR; TCRdb lists only in-frame clones, some missing. Altogether around 600,000 clones are present, 90% to 95% being singletons, with the ten largest covering approximately 0.11%. Naive CD8 isolation took CD45RO-negative cells positively selected for CCR7 and excluded terminally differentiated effector memory CD45RA+ cells. The sample comprised naive CD8+ T cells sorted from blood. These TCRs come from a woman in her twenties or thirties in good health.

The V call is TRBV5-4, the J call TRBJ1-3, with TRBD1 matching over 8 bases. The V and J ends lost 5 bases and 2 bases, in that order; junction bases with no gene match: 6. Germline V lookup: CDR1 SGHNT, CDR2 YYREEE (reference sequence). CDR3 length equals 15 residues. This chain's CDR3 is CASSIDRGTGNTIYF. DNA of the CDR3: TGTGCCAGCAGTATTGACAGGGGAACTGGAAACACCATATATTTT.

Of note for this clone: Other DNA sequences of this sample code for an identical CDR3. The rearrangement links TRBV27 to TRBJ2-2, with D hard to call. V dropped 4 bases and J dropped 5 bases, with 11 bases sitting between them. The germline CDR1 and CDR2 sequences are MNHEY and SMNVEV (reference sequence). This CDR3 is built from 14 residues. This chain's CDR3 is CASSSSGRTGELFF. CDR3 DNA: TGTGCCAGCAGTTCAAGTGGGCGGACCGGGGAGCTGTTTTTT.

The chain combines TRBV27 with TRBJ1-5; D gene unclear. This CDR3 is 15 amino acids long. Trimming removed 2 bases from V and 5 bases from J, with 13 bases in between. CDR1 is MNHEY, CDR2 SMNVEV, per germline (reference sequence). CDR3 nucleotide sequence: TGTGCCAGCAGTTTAACGAAGCACGCGGATCAGCCCCAGCATTTT. Its translation: CASSLTKHADQPQHF.

The J gene is TRBJ1-1, the V gene TRBV6-1; D not resolved. The CDR3 sequence is 16 residues long. CDR1 and CDR2 from the germline V gene are MNHNS and SASEGT. The ends were cut back, 1 base at V and 3 bases at J, with 15 bases in the middle. In nucleotides, the CDR3 is TGTGCCAGCAGTGAAGATCCCCAGGCCGGGGACACTGAAGCTTTCTTT. It is translated as CASSEDPQAGDTEAFF.

V usage is TRBV7-9 and J usage is TRBJ2-3; D unclear. This CDR3 is 16 amino acids long. With 1 base removed from V and 2 bases from J, the gap between germline ends came to 13 bases. Looked up from germline, CDR1 is SEHNR and CDR2 is FQNEAQ (reference sequence). The CDR3 is CASSLGRLPPTDTQYF. The CDR3 DNA sequence: TGTGCCAGCAGCTTAGGGCGACTCCCTCCCACAGATACGCAGTATTTT.

The V and J genes are TRBV28 and TRBJ2-3, with 7 bases matching TRBD1. The germline V gene has CDR1 MDHEN and CDR2 SYDVKM. J lost 6 bases, V lost 5 bases, and 5 bases had no gene match. The CDR3 consists of 13 residues. DNA of the CDR3: TGTGCCAGCAGTGGATACAGGGGCGATACGCAGTATTTT. Translation: CASSGYRGDTQYF.

The chain couples TRBV10-3 to TRBJ2-1, with D unclear. V was shortened by 8 bases and J by 4 bases, with 21 bases between the two germline ends. Germline CDR1 and CDR2: ENHRY and SYGVKD. CDR3 length: 16 amino acids. The CDR3 region is CAICHNSSARYNEQFF. The CDR3 DNA reads as TGTGCCATCTGTCATAACTCCTCTGCGAGGTACAATGAGCAGTTCTTC.

The chain links TRBV2 to TRBJ2-1; 8 positions agree with TRBD2. The CDR3 length is 14 residues. CDR1 is SNHLY and CDR2 is FYNNEI in the germline V gene. Losses at the gene ends were 5 bases for V and 4 bases for J; bases not matched to a gene: 4. The CDR3 DNA reads TGTGCCAGCAGTAGCGGGAGAGGTTACAATGAGCAGTTCTTC. It translates to CASSSGRGYNEQFF.

The chain carries TRBV19 and TRBJ1-1, with 7 bases aligning to TRBD1. With V trimmed by 3 bases and J by 7 bases, 8 bases remained unmatched. Germline lookup yields CDR1 LNHDA and CDR2 SQIVND (reference sequence). The CDR3 consists of 14 residues. CDR3 protein: CASSIRGQTNEAFF. The CDR3 nucleotides are TGTGCCAGTAGTATTCGGGGACAGACCAATGAAGCTTTCTTT.

The chain carries TRBV28 and TRBJ2-7; the D gene is possibly TRBD2 (5 bases). The ends were cut back, 8 bases at V and 0 bases at J, with 8 bases in the middle. The length of the CDR3 is 12 residues. CDR1 and CDR2 (germline): MDHEN, SYDVKM. The CDR3 loop reads CASDRGSYEQYF. CDR3 in DNA: TGTGCCAGCGATCGGGGCTCCTACGAGCAGTACTTC. The whole variable domain, remainder taken from reference TRBV28 and TRBJ2-7, is DVKVTQSSRYLVKRTGEKVFLECVQDMDHENMFWYRQDPGLGLRLIYFSYDVKMKEKGDIPEGYSVSREKKERFSLILESASTNQTSMYLCASDRGSYEQYFGPGTRLTVT.